The entry below describes one T cell receptor beta chain. Antigen specificity is unknown. This sample was included in a study of OX40 agonist ivuxolimab in advanced cancers. Study context: Eligibility rules accepted prior anti-PD-1, anti-PD-L1 or anti-CTLA-4 therapy, and around 40% had some.

Produced via immunoSEQ multiplex PCR; TCRdb's table is partial and in-frame only. The sample gives tens of thousands of clones, 75% to 85% of which show up once; about 2.7% is in the top ten. The CDR3 is 16 amino acids. The germline V gene encodes CDR1 SGDLS and CDR2 YYNGEE. Germline trimming cut 0 bases from V and 4 bases from J; bases unmatched to any gene: 6. Study-wide points: There were also nonresponders showing low normalized T-cell clonal expansion.

The chain links TRBV9 to TRBJ2-3, with 9 bases matching TRBD2. The source material was CD4+ or CD8+ T cells sorted from blood, sampled in a trial of the OX40 agonist ivuxolimab. The TCR originated in an adult with an advanced solid tumor such as melanoma, head and neck, liver or kidney cancer. CDR3 residues: CASSVGGSGSADTQYF. The CDR3 DNA is TGTGCCAGCAGCGTAGGCGGTAGCGGGAGTGCAGATACGCAGTATTTT.